Below, 16 T cell receptor beta chains from the same sample are listed, as sequenced in a study of beta chain features in type 1 diabetes. The whole isolated RNA underwent reverse transcription, so sequencing captured expressed TCRB transcripts. Sequenced by immunoSEQ multiplex PCR; TCRdb stores in-frame clones only, minus some. The sample lists more than 300,000 clones; approximately 10% were seen once. Study-wide findings and caveats: Shorter TCRB CDR3s, moderately but significantly so, marked every one of the four CD4+ subsets in Type 1 diabetes patients.

No antigen has been assigned to these receptors. Sequenced sample: central memory CD4+ T cells from blood. The receptors were sampled from a man aged 25-45 years with type 1 diabetes.

In its sample, this clone was seen a few times. The V call is TRBV4-3, the J call TRBJ2-7, with a weak D call TRBD2 (6 bases). The CDR3 runs to 16 residues. V was pared by 0 bases and J by 5 bases, with 17 bases between. CDR1 LGHNA and CDR2 YSLEER come from the germline V gene. The CDR3 nucleotides are TGCGCCAGCAGCCAAGATAGAGGGACTCCTCGGAACGAGCAGTACTTC. Its protein is CASSQDRGTPRNEQYF.

V usage is TRBV7-2 and J usage is TRBJ2-7; possibly TRBD1 for D (6 bases). The CDR3 loop spans 12 amino acids. The germline gives CDR1 SGHTA, CDR2 FQGNSA. The V end lost 6 bases, the J end lost 3 bases, and 9 bases lay between the germline ends. The CDR3 bases are TGTGCCAGCAGAGGACAGCACTACGAGCAGTACTTC. It specifies CASRGQHYEQYF.

This clone occurred many times. This sequence joins TRBV25-1 and TRBJ1-2; weak D call: TRBD1 (5 bases). The CDR3 has 15 amino acids. V lost 9 bases, J lost 4 bases, and 21 bases lay in between. Germline values: CDR1 MGHDK, CDR2 SYGVNS. In nucleotides, the CDR3 is TGTGCCAGTAGTACCCAGGGAGGTCGGTCCTATGGCTACACCTTC. Its protein product is CASSTQGGRSYGYTF.

This clone has more than one count but fewer than ten. The V call is TRBV28, the J call TRBJ1-2; 7 bases are a match to TRBD1. The trim removed 3 bases at V and 4 bases at J, leaving 5 bases unmatched. This CDR3 spans 14 amino acids. Looked up from germline, CDR1 is MDHEN and CDR2 is SYDVKM. In DNA, the CDR3 is TGTGCCAGCAGTTTGGGTCAGGGGGTCTATGGCTACACCTTC. Its protein is CASSLGQGVYGYTF.

This clone was seen only a few times. The J gene is TRBJ2-5, the V gene TRBV11-2; D is ambiguous. V shed 3 bases and J shed 5 bases, with 7 bases lying between them. This CDR3 contains 12 residues. Germline lookup yields CDR1 SGHAT and CDR2 FQNNGV. CDR3 protein: CASSFKGETQYF. In nucleotides, the CDR3 is TGTGCCAGCAGCTTTAAAGGGGAGACCCAGTACTTC.

This clone was recorded a few times. This CDR3 reads CASSPLQVDSNQPQHF. DNA of the CDR3: TGTGCCAGCTCACCATTACAGGTGGATAGCAATCAGCCCCAGCATTTT. The chain uses TRBV18 and TRBJ1-5, with D possibly being TRBD1 (5 bases). There are 16 residues in the CDR3. Between the trimmed V and J ends, which lost 2 bases and 0 bases, there was a span of 11 bases. The germline V gene has CDR1 KGHSH and CDR2 LQKENI.

This clone was picked up a small number of times. The CDR3 here is CASSLSGSHSPLHF. The CDR3 region has the DNA TGTGCCAGCAGCTTATCAGGGTCCCATTCACCCCTCCACTTT. This sequence joins TRBV7-2 and TRBJ1-6; a possible D gene is TRBD1 (5 bases). Looked up from germline, CDR1 is SGHTA and CDR2 is FQGNSA. The CDR3 has 14 residues. The V end lost 2 bases, the J end lost 8 bases, and 10 bases lay between the germline ends.

This chain uses TRBV5-4 with TRBJ1-6, with D unresolved. Germline CDR1 reads SGHNT; CDR2 reads YYREEE (reference sequence). Deletions cut 0 bases from V and 0 bases from J, with 7 bases between. This CDR3 is built from 16 residues. CDR3 coding DNA: TGTGCCAGCAGCTTGGGCGAGAGCTCCTATAATTCACCCCTCCACTTT. Translating gives CASSLGESSYNSPLHF.

This chain joins TRBV7-2 and TRBJ2-1, with TRBD1 matching over 8 bases. Germline V gene data show CDR1 as SGHTA and CDR2 as FQGNSA. The ends lost 2 bases at V and 5 bases at J; junction bases unmatched: 8. The CDR3 contains 16 residues. Written as DNA, the CDR3 is TGTGCCAGCAGCTTACTTGACAGGGGTTCCCACAATGAGCAGTTCTTC. It specifies CASSLLDRGSHNEQFF.

In regard to this clone: The same CDR3 also results from other DNA sequences found in this sample. The CDR3 is CASSPQGDTEAFF. CDR3 DNA sequence: TGTGCCAGCAGCCCACAGGGGGACACTGAAGCTTTCTTT. J is TRBJ1-1 and V is TRBV7-2; 8 bases fit TRBD1. The V gene end was trimmed by 5 bases and the J gene end by 3 bases; junction bases not matched to a gene: 2. Germline V gives CDR1 SGHTA, CDR2 FQGNSA. CDR3 length: 13 residues.

This chain connects TRBV28 to TRBJ1-1; D perhaps matches TRBD1 (5 bases). The V end was cut by 8 bases, the J end by 4 bases, with 11 bases between. The CDR3 is made up of 12 amino acids. From germline, CDR1 is MDHEN and CDR2 SYDVKM. CDR3 sequence: CASGAQGTEAFF. The CDR3, as DNA: TGTGCCAGCGGGGCCCAGGGCACTGAAGCTTTCTTT.

This sequence joins TRBV5-1 and TRBJ2-7; possible D gene TRBD2, 5 bases. Germline values: CDR1 SGHRS, CDR2 YFSETQ. V lost 0 bases to trimming and J lost 1 base, with 23 bases between them. The CDR3 runs 19 residues. The CDR3 is CASSLVEGSYGKPSYEQYF. The CDR3 coding sequence is TGCGCCAGCAGCTTGGTAGAGGGTTCGTACGGCAAACCTTCCTACGAGCAGTACTTC. Full variable domain (rest looked up from reference TRBV5-1 and TRBJ2-7): KAGVTQTPRYLIKTRGQQVTLSCSPISGHRSVSWYQQTPGQGLQFLFEYFSETQRNKGNFPGRFSGRQFSNSRSEMNVSTLELGDSALYLCASSLVEGSYGKPSYEQYFGPGTRLTVT.

The V call is TRBV5-6, the J call TRBJ2-6; possibly TRBD1 for D (5 bases). The CDR3 runs to 17 residues. Germline V CDR1 and CDR2: SGHDT, YYEEEE. Trimming cost V 3 bases and J 0 bases, with 13 bases left between them. DNA for the CDR3: TGTGCCAGCAGCTCAGGGCCCAGTCCCTCTGGGGCCAACGTCCTGACTTTC. Its protein product is CASSSGPSPSGANVLTF.

This clone has more than one count but fewer than ten. The same CDR3 can be traced to other DNA sequences in this sample. V usage is TRBV2 and J usage is TRBJ1-1, with a weak D call TRBD1 (6 bases). Germline lookup yields CDR1 SNHLY and CDR2 FYNNEI. Trimming took 7 bases from V and 2 from J, leaving 11 bases between them. The CDR3 sequence is 13 residues long. The CDR3 bases are TGTGCCAGCAATTTGGACAGTAACACTGAAGCTTTCTTT. Amino acids: CASNLDSNTEAFF.

The chain combines TRBV30 with TRBJ1-5; D remains ambiguous. This CDR3 region has 13 residues. Trimming left V 5 bases short and J 2 bases short, with 10 bases between. Germline CDR1 reads GTSNPN; CDR2 reads SVGIG (reference sequence). The CDR3 reads CAWGKEGNQPQHF. The CDR3, as DNA: TGTGCCTGGGGGAAGGAGGGCAATCAGCCCCAGCATTTT.

The chain recombines TRBV18 with TRBJ2-1; 10 nucleotides line up with TRBD2. V lost 3 bases and J lost 7; bases outside the gene matches: 9. The germline gives CDR1 KGHSH, CDR2 LQKENI. The CDR3 spans 16 residues. The DNA of the CDR3 is TGTGCCAGCTCACCTCTGCTAGCGGGGGACTCGAATGAGCAGTTCTTC. Protein sequence: CASSPLLAGDSNEQFF.